The present TCR beta chain was sequenced within a study of blood T cell repertoires in COVID-19. Turning to the study itself: From T cells, B-cell-depleted T cells, or PBMCs came the material, which was cDNA or gDNA.

The data were produced by immunoSEQ multiplex PCR, yet TCRdb's version contains in-frame clones alone and is incomplete. This sample has 140,000 to 150,000 clones, with approximately 86% found just once. The germline CDR1 and CDR2 sequences are MDHEN and SYDVKM. The CDR3 runs 16 residues. Deletions cut 5 bases from V and 4 bases from J, with 18 bases between. Clinical history as reported by participants underpinned cohort assignment. This receptor was taken from a woman aged 40-49 years who had been exposed to COVID-19. The sample was PBMCs or T cells enriched from blood (not recorded which). This rearrangement joins TRBV28 to TRBJ1-5, with D perhaps matching TRBD1 (5 bases). The CDR3 loop is CASSPRGGTGNQPQHF. CDR3 DNA sequence: TGTGCCAGCAGTCCAAGGGGCGGGACCGGGAATCAGCCCCAGCATTTT.